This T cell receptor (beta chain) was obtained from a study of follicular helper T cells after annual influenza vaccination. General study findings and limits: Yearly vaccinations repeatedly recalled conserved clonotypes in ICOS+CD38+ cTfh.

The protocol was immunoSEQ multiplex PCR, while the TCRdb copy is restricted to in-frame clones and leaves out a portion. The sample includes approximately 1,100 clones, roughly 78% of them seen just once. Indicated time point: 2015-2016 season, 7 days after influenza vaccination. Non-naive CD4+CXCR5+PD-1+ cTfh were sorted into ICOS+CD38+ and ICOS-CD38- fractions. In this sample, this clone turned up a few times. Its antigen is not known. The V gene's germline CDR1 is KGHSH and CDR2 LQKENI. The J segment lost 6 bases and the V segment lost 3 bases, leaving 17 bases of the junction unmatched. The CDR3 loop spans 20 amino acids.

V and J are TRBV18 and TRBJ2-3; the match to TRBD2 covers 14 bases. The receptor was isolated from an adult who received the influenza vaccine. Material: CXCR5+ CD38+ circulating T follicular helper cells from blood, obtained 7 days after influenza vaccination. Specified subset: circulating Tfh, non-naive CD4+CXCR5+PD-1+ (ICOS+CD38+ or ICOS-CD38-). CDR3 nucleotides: TGTGCCAGCTCACCCCCGCTGGGACTAGCGGGGGTCTCCACCGTGGATACGCAGTATTTT. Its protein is CASSPPLGLAGVSTVDTQYF.